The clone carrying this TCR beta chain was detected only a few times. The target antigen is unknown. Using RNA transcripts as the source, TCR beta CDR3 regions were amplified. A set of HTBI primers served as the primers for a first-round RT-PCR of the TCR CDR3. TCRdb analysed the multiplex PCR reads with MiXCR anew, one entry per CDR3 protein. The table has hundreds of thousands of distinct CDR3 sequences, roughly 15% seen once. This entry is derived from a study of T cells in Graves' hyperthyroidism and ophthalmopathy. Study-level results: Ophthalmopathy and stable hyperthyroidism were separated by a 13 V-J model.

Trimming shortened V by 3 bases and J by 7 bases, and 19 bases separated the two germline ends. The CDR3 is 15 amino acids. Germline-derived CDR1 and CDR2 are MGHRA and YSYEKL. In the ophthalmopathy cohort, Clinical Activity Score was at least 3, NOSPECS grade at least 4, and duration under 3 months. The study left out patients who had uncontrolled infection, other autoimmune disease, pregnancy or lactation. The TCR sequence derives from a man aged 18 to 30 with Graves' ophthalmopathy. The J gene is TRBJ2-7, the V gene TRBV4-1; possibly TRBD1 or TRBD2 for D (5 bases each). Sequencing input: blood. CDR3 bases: TGCGCCAGCAGCCAGGTCCCGGGACCTCGGCGTGAGCAGTACTTC. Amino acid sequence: CASSQVPGPRREQYF.